This paragraph reports one TCR beta chain. Losses at the gene ends were 2 bases for V and 10 bases for J; bases not matched to a gene: 6. This CDR3 spans 14 amino acids. Germline assignment: CDR1 MNHNY and CDR2 SVGAGI (reference sequence). This sample is part of a study of graft-versus-host responses after intestinal transplantation. Some clones are missing from TCRdb's copy, which holds only in-frame ones; the method was immunoSEQ multiplex PCR. Of over 20,000 clones in the sample, roughly 87% were seen once. The sequence derives from a human patient who received an intestinal transplant, so some T cells may come from the graft donor. The sequences come from PBMCs, collected roughly 65 days after intestinal transplantation. V is TRBV6-6 and J is TRBJ1-5; TRBD1 agrees at 9 bases. The CDR3 here is CASSYGTGYPPQHF. The CDR3 coding sequence is TGTGCCAGCAGTTACGGGACAGGGTATCCCCCCCAGCATTTT.